This TCR beta chain appears in the sequencing data of a study of beta chain features in type 1 diabetes. Study summary: Cell yields, age and gender were similar between patients and healthy donors.

CDR3 length: 13 residues. In germline, CDR1 is PRHDT, CDR2 FYEKMQ (reference sequence). Trimming shortened V by 2 bases and J by 5 bases, and 10 bases separated the two germline ends. This clone was recorded a few times. The antigen is not known. Broader study findings: cDNA-based sequencing might over-represent cells highly expressing TCR.

Populations isolated by sorting all had purity greater than 98%. Every isolated RNA sample was fully reverse transcribed, so sequencing captured expressed TCRB transcripts. Data came from immunoSEQ multiplex PCR; TCRdb stores just in-frame clones and leaves some out. Among 850,000 to 900,000 clones, 17% were seen once, and the ten largest hold roughly 0.025%. The material sequenced was naive CD4+ T cells from blood. This chain links TRBV13 with TRBJ2-7; D may correspond to TRBD1 or TRBD2 (5 bases each). This clonotype was obtained from a woman younger than 35 in good health. CDR3 sequence reads: CASSLNGGHEQYF. The DNA of the CDR3 is TGTGCCAGCAGCTTAAATGGGGGACACGAGCAGTACTTC.